The present T cell receptor beta chain was sequenced within a study of blood T cell repertoires in COVID-19. Original data processing: Amplification with reference gene primers provided the estimates of nucleated cell counts. The assay was immunoSEQ multiplex PCR, and TCRdb's table has in-frame clones only and misses some. From that table come the V and J calls and clone size; the DNA was used to work out D and trimming. The sample contains 50,000 to 55,000 clones, roughly 85% of which appear only once. Material: peripheral blood. The TCR comes from a man aged 55 to 70 with acute or convalescent COVID-19.

The CDR3: CASSPPGTSGGNTGELFF. Here the CDR3 DNA reads TGTGCCAGCAGCCCGCCCGGGACTAGCGGGGGGAACACCGGGGAGCTGTTTTTT. The rearrangement joins TRBV11-2 to TRBJ2-2, with 14 bases that match TRBD2. Trimming at V came to 5 bases and at J to 1 base, leaving 6 bases not matched to a gene. In germline, CDR1 is SGHAT, CDR2 FQNNGV. The length of the CDR3 is 18 residues.